This TCR beta chain derives from a study of blood T cells in healthy people across ages (dated by TCRdb to the mid-2010s). About the investigation overall: In model experiments, template switching captured roughly one uniquely barcoded TCR beta cDNA molecule for every two T cells. Four age groups were formed from the donors: young (average about 15 years), middle-aged (just under 40), aged (approximately 60) and long-lived (around 82). To track age-related changes in TCR beta repertoire diversity, the study relied on deep sequencing normalized with unique cDNA molecular identifiers. For two donors (one aged 18 to 29 and one aged 80 or older), the study analyzed two additional independent replicas of 1 million unique cDNA reads from the same blood draw.

On the study overall, not on this receptor specifically: Observed TCR beta diversity per million T cells fell roughly linearly with age, and a significant reduction was already apparent by age around 40. The percentage of naive T cells measured by flow cytometry correlated strongly with observed TCR beta diversity. Because donor CMV infection status was unknown, age-related changes in expanded clonotypes were potentially confounded. Estimates of total diversity based on one million sequenced T cells were regarded as lower bounds and as underestimates. Bulk unsorted PBMC profiling prevented conclusive comparison of naive and antigen-experienced compartments. Compared with the aged group, the long-lived group had more naive CD4+ T cells, fewer expanded clones and increased TCR diversity, a pattern suggesting age selection.

This clonotype was detected only a few times. The target of this receptor is not known. No base qualities exist here, and no much larger clone lies one base off it. V is pared back by 6 bases and J by 8 bases, with 16 bases lying between the germline termini. Including cysteine and phenylalanine, the CDR3 has 14 amino acids. Only the CDR3 portion is preserved as DNA: 42 bases, with reading frame beginning at the first base. CDR1 KGHSH and CDR2 LQKENI were looked up in the germline V gene. Donors were under 40 systemically healthy Caucasian individuals from Russia aged about 6 to 100 years. Each donor gave approximately 9.3 milliliters of peripheral blood, collected into EDTA-treated Vacutainer tubes. Ficoll-Paque density-gradient centrifugation was used to isolate PBMCs, with at least 6.5 million per sample. Trizol reagent was used to extract total RNA from the PBMCs, yielding at least 5 micrograms per sample. For every donor, an aliquot of PBMCs went through flow cytometry to measure the percentages of naive CD45RAhigh/CD27high T cells.

To prepare the library, 5' RACE was applied. Sequenced using an Illumina HiSeq 2500. The second PCR ran for about 6 to 11 cycles and used a J-beta primer mix along with a sample-barcoded 5' primer. Each TCR beta cDNA molecule received a unique molecular identifier from a template-switch 5' adaptor carrying 12 random nucleotides. Each sample yielded at least 3 million CDR3-containing paired-end reads. First-strand cDNA was synthesized from all RNA with the Mint cDNA synthesis kit, primed by a TRBC-specific oligonucleotide. All cDNA was treated with uracil-DNA glycosylase and then went through a first 18-cycle PCR with the universal primers M1SS and BC2_uni_R. The study's processing was this. For normalization, 1 million high-quality reads, each with a distinct molecular identifier, were randomly selected from each sample. Reads with shared molecular identifiers were discarded instead of being binned into consensus sequences. MiTCR, run with a Q25 quality threshold and the strictest error-elimination algorithm, handled CDR3 identification, clonotype clustering and error correction. A nonparametric unseen species model with Euler transformation was used to estimate lower-bound total TCR beta diversity. The raw public reads went through TCRdb reprocessing: fastp at Q25, MiXCR clone calling, in-frame beta chains kept. All rows with the same CDR3 protein become a single entry with the most common DNA and genes. What appears here as the V and J calls and clone size reflects TCRdb's work, not the paper's. Here the sample has about 500,000 distinct CDR3 sequences; approximately 25% occur a single time. Together, the top ten hold approximately 8.7% of the sample.

The same data also contributed to another study, on T cells of mothers and their children. That second report states: Nine systemically healthy Caucasian individuals, comprising three mothers and their six children, were included as donors. cDNA synthesis used all of the extracted RNA, with approximately 1.4 ug of RNA in each 15 ul reaction. In the second PCR, sample barcodes and 2-4 random nucleotides were introduced via the M1S primer. Over 9 million TCR beta CDR3 reads were obtained for each mother, and about 3 million reads were obtained for each child. Thymic selection similarly shapes TCR recombination output in related and unrelated pairs, with minor effect from inherited differences. Related mother-child pairs always showed normalized repertoire overlap that was slightly higher than in unrelated mother-child pairs, though the difference was never significant. With a sensitivity of approximately 100 clones per million clonotypes, no persistent microchimeric T cell clones were detected. The study used deep NGS to compare TCR beta repertoires of mothers and children, seeking features distinguishing related mother-child pairs from unrelated individuals. Mothers averaged about 37 +/- 4 years of age and children averaged around 10 +/- 4 years. Libraries were sequenced on Illumina HiSeq 2000 with 100+100 nt paired-end reads after adapter ligation with NEBNext reagents. To prevent cross-contamination, the mother and child libraries were prepared a month apart and were sequenced in separate runs. Between about 500,000 and 2,300,000 distinct TCR beta clonotypes were identified per donor. Naive TCR beta clonotypes were estimated from low-frequency clonotypes matched to each donor's FACS-determined naive share, without sorting.

The sequencing sample was made of blood. The V gene is TRBV18 and the J gene is TRBJ1-4; no D gene can be assigned with confidence. The TCR originated in a boy between 5 and 17 years old in good health. This receptor carries the CDR3 CASSALPGEEKLFF. The nucleotides are TGTGCCAGCTCCGCCCTCCCGGGAGAGGAAAAACTGTTTTTT. Outside the CDR3, residues come from the reference TRBV18 and TRBJ1-4 proteins, so the full variable domain is: NAGVMQNPRHLVRRRGQEARLRCSPMKGHSHVYWYRQLPEEGLKFMVYLQKENIIDESGMPKERFSAEFPKEGPSILRIQQVVRGDSAAYFCASSALPGEEKLFFGSGTQLSVL.